What follows describes a single T cell receptor beta chain. The sample is drawn from a study of blood T cell repertoires in COVID-19. Study summary: The study drew acute and convalescent COVID-19 samples from the United States, Italy and Spain.

From germline, CDR1 is MNHEY and CDR2 SVGEGT. CDR3 length equals 14 residues. Trimming left V 4 bases short and J 7 bases short, with 13 bases between. Original analysis: Researchers report that nucleated cell counts were estimated from reference gene primer amplification. Method: immunoSEQ multiplex PCR; TCRdb's copy keeps in-frame clones and lacks some. V, J and clone size are taken as reported in that table, and D and trimming were inferred from the DNA itself. The sample lists roughly 150,000 clones, 88% occurring once. The chain joins TRBV6-2 or TRBV6-3 to TRBJ1-4; D perhaps matches TRBD1 (6 bases). This clonotype was sampled from a man aged 50 to 60 who had recovered from COVID-19. Specimen: peripheral blood. The CDR3 spells CASSLPGVVEKLFF. In DNA, the CDR3 is TGTGCCAGCAGTTTACCAGGGGTTGTTGAAAAACTGTTTTTT.